The 2 T cell receptor beta chains below come from one sample, sequenced in a study of regulatory T cells in long-lasting Graves disease. Time point specified: newly diagnosed GD, antithyroid drugs for less than 3 months. Extracted RNA from PBMCs served as the source of the TCR library. Arm-PCR with iRepertoire HTBI primers amplified the CDR3 regions for these TCR beta libraries. TCRdb called the multiplex PCR reads again in MiXCR, with one record for every CDR3 protein. The repertoire holds some 350,000 distinct CDR3 sequences, with around 15% as singletons. The data also belong to a second study, concerning T cells in Graves' hyperthyroidism and ophthalmopathy.

The source material was peripheral blood mononuclear cells (PBMCs), sampled at new diagnosis, from a patient treated with antithyroid drugs. These receptors all stem from a woman under 30 with Graves disease.

The chain employs TRBV5-4 and TRBJ2-3; 9 bases line up with TRBD1. The length of the CDR3 is 14 residues. The germline V gene encodes CDR1 SGHNT and CDR2 YYREEE (reference sequence). V was clipped by 6 bases and J by 8 bases; unmatched bases: 10. The DNA for the CDR3 is TGTGCCAGCACCCAAGACAGGGGGTTGAGTACGCAGTATTTT. Translation gives CASTQDRGLSTQYF.

This clonotype showed up many times. The V gene is TRBV30, the J gene TRBJ1-5, with 10 bases that match TRBD1. The CDR3 spans 14 residues. V was pared by 5 bases and J by 5 bases, with 6 bases of the junction left unmatched. Germline CDR1 and CDR2: GTSNPN and SVGIG (reference sequence). The CDR3 DNA reads as TGTGCCTGGGGGACAGGGGTTCGGGATCAGCCCCAGCATTTT. This gives the protein CAWGTGVRDQPQHF.